This T cell receptor (beta chain) emerged from a study of shared clonotypes between healthy human individuals. This clone was seen only once. The repertoire was sequenced with immunoSEQ multiplex PCR; TCRdb's copy has only in-frame clones and lacks some. This table holds about 490,000 clones, 76% found once. This sequence originates from a middle-aged woman in good health. Some clones in this sample may be carry-over from other donors' samples. Input material: PBMCs.

CDR3 DNA: TGTGCCAGCAGTGAGGGCGGGACAGGGGACTATGGCTACACCTTC. Protein sequence: CASSEGGTGDYGYTF. The chain joins TRBV2 to TRBJ1-2; TRBD1 matches 10 bases. V lost 3 bases and J lost 3; bases outside the gene matches: 4. The CDR3 spans 15 residues. Germline lookup yields CDR1 SNHLY and CDR2 FYNNEI.